The subject of this entry is one T cell receptor (beta chain). No antigen is known for it. The sample comes from a study of vaccination effects on CD4 cells after COVID-19. The assay was immunoSEQ multiplex PCR, and TCRdb's table has in-frame clones only and misses some. The sample gives some 66,000 clones, around 80% of which show up once; more than 2% is in the top ten. Subsequent to a culture period of more than 8 days, CD4+ T cells were isolated. The vaccine given was either BNT162b2 or mRNA-1273, in two doses. Each culture had half its medium swapped for IL-2 medium on days 3 and 7. The sequence derives from a human donor who received a COVID-19 vaccine. The specimen was CD4+ T cells from PBMCs cultured without peptide, collected after COVID-19 vaccination.

In nucleotides, the CDR3 is TGCAGCGTAATAGGACAGGGAGAGGAGCAGTTCTTC. Its protein product is CSVIGQGEEQFF. The J gene is TRBJ2-1, the V gene TRBV29-1; 8 bases are a match to TRBD1. This CDR3 is built from 12 residues. Germline CDR1 SQVTM, CDR2 ANQGSEA. J gave up 10 bases and V 6 bases, and 8 bases lay outside the gene matches.